This T cell receptor beta chain was identified during a study of early T cells in non-severe SARS-CoV-2 infection (dated by TCRdb to the early 2020s). For the study in its entirety: Because TCR sequencing was done on bulk RNA from unsorted whole blood, the alpha and beta chains could not be paired.

The research as a whole found: Matching against VDJdb was skewed toward anti-spike CD8 responses, likely underestimated virus-specific expansions, and missed private and CD4 specificities.

This clonotype has a handful of counts. Its antigen remains undetermined. Base qualities are not at hand, and no much larger clone is one base apart. The study was a case-control design nested within a healthcare worker cohort in London, UK, with weekly nasopharyngeal swab PCR tests and blood sampling. Between 23 and 31 March 2020, the week of the UK lockdown, healthcare workers were enrolled and then followed up weekly for as long as 16 weeks. The library was prepared using 5' RACE. Sequencing was carried out with a NextSeq 500. Unique molecular identifiers were attached to individual cDNA molecules in the TCR library protocol so that sequencing error and PCR bias could be corrected. TCR alpha and beta chains were both sequenced, and the abundances of alpha and beta sequences in each sample were closely correlated with each other. Per the original workflow: V gene, J gene and CDR3 annotation of TCR sequences was performed with Decombinator V4. Expanded TCRs were defined as changing significantly between any two time points under a Poisson model with p below 0.0001. TCR abundances were normalised to the total number of TCRs sequenced in each sample and reported as counts per million. TRAV1-2 paired with TRAJ12, TRAJ20 or TRAJ33 defined MAIT TCRs, while TRAV10 paired with TRAJ18 defined iNKT TCRs. VDJdb, accessed 1 November 2021, was searched for CMV, EBV and SARS-CoV-2 annotated TCRs, with TCRs annotated for multiple antigens excluded. TCRdb applied fastp at Q25 and MiXCR to the public reads, then kept only in-frame beta chains. Each CDR3 protein gets just one entry, which takes the most common genes and DNA from the rows behind it. TCRdb, not the original authors, processed these V and J calls. The sample profile shows tens of thousands of distinct CDR3 sequences; 7% to 8% of them were found once. The ten top clones hold 6.5% to 9.5% of the sample.

V drops 1 base and J drops 4 bases, leaving 4 bases in between. Per the germline V gene (reference sequence), LGHDT is the CDR1 and YNNKEL is the CDR2. The CDR3, cysteine through phenylalanine, is 12 amino acids long. Kept here is only the CDR3 DNA, which spans 36 bases and is read in frame from base 1. The chain links TRBV3-1 with TRBJ1-2; the D gene is unclear. Sequenced input: whole blood. The TCR was taken from an adult who was a healthcare worker with PCR-confirmed SARS-CoV-2 infection or an uninfected control (not recorded which). The CDR3 region has the sequence CASSQGPYGYTF. The nucleotide sequence is TGTGCCAGCAGCCAAGGACCCTATGGCTACACCTTC.